The rows below give T cell receptor beta chains drawn from one sample of a study of shared clonotypes between healthy human individuals. Generated by immunoSEQ multiplex PCR, the TCRdb table keeps only in-frame clones and is missing some. Of about 490,000 clones listed, 65% to 80% are singletons. Source material: PBMCs. All receptors come from a woman between 35 and 50 years old in good health. Some clones in this sample may be carry-over from other donors' samples. CDR3s include the opening cysteine and the closing phenylalanine or tryptophan. A D gene is named only where the DNA matches it firmly. Size is stated for part of the rows, as once, few or many counts, or as a class when the clone is expanded.

d_gene | j_gene | v_gene | abundance | CDR3nt | CDR3aa
TRBD2 | TRBJ2-1 | TRBV6-5 | NA | TGTGCCAGCAGCTTTGGACTAGCGGAGGCCAATGAGCAGTTCTTC | CASSFGLAEANEQFF
NA | TRBJ2-2 | TRBV5-1 | NA | TGCGCCAGCAGCTTGGCCGGGACTCGAAAGGGCGGGGAGCTGTTTTTT | CASSLAGTRKGGELFF
NA | TRBJ2-7 | TRBV2 | once | TGTGCCAGCAACAGCAGGGGTGGGTACGAGCAGTACTTC | CASNSRGGYEQYF
NA | TRBJ1-2 | TRBV7-2 | NA | TGTGCCAGCGCGAGCAGGGAGACCACGCTGTCGGGTGGCTACACCTTC | CASASRETTLSGGYTF
TRBD1 | TRBJ2-1 | TRBV5-1 | NA | TGCGCCAGCAGCTTGGGGGGACAGGCATTCTACAATGAGCAGTTCTTC | CASSLGGQAFYNEQFF
TRBD2 | TRBJ2-7 | TRBV6-5 | NA | TGTGCCAGCAAAAGGACTAGCCGGGTTTACGAGCAGTACTTC | CASKRTSRVYEQYF
TRBD2 | TRBJ2-1 | TRBV7-2 | NA | TGTGCCAGCAGCTTGCGGGCTAGCGGGACGTACTACAATGAGCAGTTCTTC | CASSLRASGTYYNEQFF
NA | TRBJ2-2 | TRBV4-3 | NA | TGCGCCAGCAGCCAAGAAGTGCGCTACCCCGGGGAGCTGTTTTTT | CASSQEVRYPGELFF
NA | TRBJ1-2 | TRBV5-1 | few | TGCGCCAGCAGCTTGGCCGGTGGAGGCTACACCTTC | CASSLAGGGYTF
NA | TRBJ2-5 | TRBV7-8 | NA | TGTGCCAGCAGCTTATCCACAGGTCAAGAGACCCAGTACTTC | CASSLSTGQETQYF
TRBD1 | TRBJ2-5 | TRBV27 | NA | TGTGCCAGCAGGGAACACGGGACAGAAGAGACCCAGTACTTC | CASREHGTEETQYF
NA | TRBJ1-6 | TRBV27 | NA | TGTGCCAGCAGTTTGGGGGAGGAGATCTCCTATAATTCACCCCTCCACTTT | CASSLGEEISYNSPLHF
TRBD2 | TRBJ2-3 | TRBV29-1 | NA | TGCAGCGTGGCAGGGAGGGTGGGCACAGATACGCAGTATTTT | CSVAGRVGTDTQYF
NA | TRBJ2-7 | TRBV2 | NA | TGTGCCAGCAGTGAAGCGGTGGGGACGGAGCAGTACTTC | CASSEAVGTEQYF
NA | TRBJ1-5 | TRBV5-4 | NA | TGTGCCAGCAGCTTGGCCACGGGGCCCGCCGATCAGCCCCAGCATTTT | CASSLATGPADQPQHF
NA | TRBJ2-1 | TRBV7-6 | NA | TGTGCCAGCAGCTTAGAAAACGGCAATGAGCAGTTCTTC | CASSLENGNEQFF
NA | TRBJ1-2 | TRBV1 | NA | TGCACAAGCCAGGACAGCTATGGCTACACCTTC | CTSQDSYGYTF
TRBD1 | TRBJ1-2 | TRBV29-1 | NA | TGCAGCGTTGAAGATAGGGGACAGGGGACGGAAGGCTACACCTTC | CSVEDRGQGTEGYTF
TRBD2 | TRBJ2-7 | TRBV5-1 | few | TGCGCCAGCAGCTTGGCCGGGACTAACGCCTACGAGCAGTACTTC | CASSLAGTNAYEQYF
NA | TRBJ1-3 | TRBV11-2 | NA | TGTGCCAGCAGCTTAGATTCAGGGGCTGGAAACACCATATATTTT | CASSLDSGAGNTIYF
TRBD2 | TRBJ2-1 | TRBV4-1 | NA | TGCGCCAGCAGCCAAGCCAGCGGGACGCTCTCCTACAATGAGCAGTTCTTC | CASSQASGTLSYNEQFF
NA | TRBJ1-5 | TRBV21-1 | NA | TGTGCCAGCAGCAAAGCGCTCAAGGTCCCAAAGACAGGGAAAATCCGGCCCCAGCATTTT | CASSKALKVPKTGKIRPQHF
NA | TRBJ1-2 | TRBV6-1 | NA | TGTGCCAGCAGTGAGGGACGGTATGGCTACACCTTC | CASSEGRYGYTF
NA | TRBJ1-3 | TRBV11-2 | NA | TGTGCCAGCAGCCTCCGACAGGAAAACTCTGGAAACACCATATATTTT | CASSLRQENSGNTIYF
TRBD1 | TRBJ1-4 | TRBV27 | NA | TGTGCCAGCAGTTTATCCACCGGGACAGAGGGGAAACTGTTTTTT | CASSLSTGTEGKLFF
NA | TRBJ2-1 | TRBV5-1 | NA | TGCGCCAGCAGCGACCTAGGGCCAGACAATGAGCAGTTCTTC | CASSDLGPDNEQFF
TRBD1 | TRBJ2-3 | TRBV6-4 | NA | TGTGCCAGCAGTGACTCCGCAGGGGGCGCAGATACGCAGTATTTT | CASSDSAGGADTQYF
TRBD2 | TRBJ2-5 | TRBV30 | NA | TGTGCCTGGACCAGTGGGACTAGCTTAGAGACCCAGTACTTC | CAWTSGTSLETQYF
NA | TRBJ1-2 | TRBV5-6 | NA | TGTGCCAGCAGCTTGGGTCTTCCTAACTATGGCTACACCTTC | CASSLGLPNYGYTF
NA | TRBJ1-2 | TRBV28 | few | TGTGCCAGCGCGGACGGAGAAGGCTACACCTTC | CASADGEGYTF
NA | TRBJ1-1 | TRBV4-1 | NA | TGCGCCAGCAGCCCCCTTGGAGGGGGGAAGGTCACTGAAGCTTTCTTT | CASSPLGGGKVTEAFF
NA | TRBJ2-7 | TRBV10-3 | NA | TGTGCCATCAAAGGGGGCTACGAGCAGTACTTC | CAIKGGYEQYF
NA | TRBJ2-5 | TRBV5-4 | NA | TGTGCCAGCACCTCCCGGCAGGAGGAGACCCAGTACTTC | CASTSRQEETQYF
NA | TRBJ2-7 | TRBV7-3 | NA | TGTGCCAGCAGCGAAAGACTGGGTAGCTACGAGCAGTACTTC | CASSERLGSYEQYF
NA | TRBJ1-1 | TRBV9 | NA | TGTGCCAGCAGCGTAGGCAAAAACACTGAAGCTTTCTTT | CASSVGKNTEAFF
TRBD2 | TRBJ2-1 | TRBV28 | NA | TGTGCCAGCAGTTTAGGAGGCGGGGGCTCCTACAATGAGCAGTTCTTC | CASSLGGGGSYNEQFF